The clone carrying this T cell receptor beta chain has ten or more counts. As yet, its antigen is unknown. The entry originates in a study of T cells in Graves' hyperthyroidism and ophthalmopathy. Regarding the study as a whole: The model forecast ophthalmopathy, anticipating it by a median about 7 months before onset. Ophthalmopathy was distinguished from stable hyperthyroidism by 13 V-J signatures.

Researchers barred patients who had uncontrolled infection, other autoimmune disease, pregnancy or lactation. Using RNA transcripts as the source, TCR beta CDR3 regions were amplified. First-round RT-PCR of the TCR CDR3 relied on the HTBI primer set. In TCRdb, the multiplex PCR reads were re-called with MiXCR into one record per CDR3 protein. Found here are 450,000 to 550,000 distinct CDR3 sequences, around a quarter of them singletons; the top ten hold 11%. Germline CDR1 and CDR2: LNHDA and SQIVND (reference sequence). V lost 7 bases to trimming and J lost 1 base, with 13 bases between them. The CDR3 sequence is 14 residues long.

Sequenced input: blood. The clonotype originates from a woman aged 25-40 years with Graves' ophthalmopathy. The rearrangement uses TRBV19 and TRBJ1-1, with D perhaps matching TRBD1 (6 bases). The chain's CDR3 is CASMTQGWNTEAFF. The CDR3, as DNA: TGTGCCAGTATGACTCAGGGGTGGAACACTGAAGCTTTCTTT.